This T cell receptor beta chain was profiled in a study of blood T cells in healthy people across ages. This CDR3 contains 15 residues. V was cut by 3 bases and J by 4 bases, with 19 bases left in between. Germline V CDR1 and CDR2: DFQATT, SNEGSKA (reference sequence). A second roughly 6 to 12 cycle PCR used barcoded and J-beta primers. Via MiXCR, TCRdb re-called the 5' RACE reads, giving one row per CDR3 protein. The sample contains approximately 1,700,000 distinct CDR3 sequences, 30% to 40% of which appear only once. This clonotype originated in a human donor in good health. The specimen was blood. J is TRBJ2-7 and V is TRBV20-1, with D perhaps given as TRBD1 or TRBD2 (5 bases each). The CDR3: CSASGTASPCYEQYF. CDR3 bases: TGCAGTGCTAGCGGGACGGCCAGCCCATGTTACGAGCAGTACTTC.